A selection of T cell receptor beta chains follows, all from one sample in a study of blood T cell repertoires in COVID-19. The method was immunoSEQ multiplex PCR; TCRdb's version includes in-frame clones alone and lacks a portion of them. There are roughly 160,000 clones in the sample; around 81% occur only once, and approximately 8.1% lies in the top ten. The sequencing sample was made of peripheral blood. These receptors came from a woman of 80 years or more with COVID-19, enrolled during active disease. The conserved cysteine and the conserved F or W are not part of the CDR3 here. For some rows the clone size is stated as once, few or many, or as a class when expanded; others skip it.

V gene,clone size,CDR3 protein
TRBV5-6,-,ASSWDRNYEQY
TRBV7-9,-,ASSPTQGSGYT
TRBV24-1,-,ATSDGLADPAFYNEQF
TRBV4-1,-,ASSQGAGRTGELF
TRBV12-3/TRBV12-4,-,ASTRETEAF
TRBV6-1,-,ASSEGAAMNTEAF
TRBV7-9,-,ASSGQGGTEAF
TRBV6-5,-,ASSTTANTEAF
TRBV5-1,-,ASRGLAGNNEQF
TRBV19,-,ASSITQGFLNTEAF
TRBV5-1,once,ASGAGTANTGELF
TRBV7-3,few,ASSLNPIAGGAEQY
TRBV15,-,ATSLRGSSYEQY
TRBV9,few,ASSVGQPNTEAF
TRBV19,-,ASSIGPEANYGYT
TRBV15,-,ATSRDSRESAGYT
TRBV3-1/TRBV3-2,-,ASSQDGIITYGYT
TRBV4-2,-,ASSPITGGGRSGANVLT
TRBV10-3,-,AISESVGANTGELF
TRBV18,-,ASSPGTSNQPQH
TRBV29-1,-,SVFDTGTQETQY
TRBV5-6,-,ASSFSGGGLH
TRBV6-5,-,ASSYSGGWGYGYT
TRBV12-3/TRBV12-4,-,ASSGTGGYEQY
TRBV7-8,-,ASTLGQGLWETQY
TRBV5-1,-,ASSLAPGGAF
TRBV5-6,few,ASSVSYSNQPQH
TRBV6-5,-,ASSQDRGAGNTIY
TRBV11-1,-,ASSTGSATVNTEAF
TRBV5-4,-,ASSLAGNTGELF
TRBV11-3,few,ASSFRTGGNEQF
TRBV9,-,ASSGPGHLEAF
TRBV25-1,-,ASRARPGELF
TRBV3-1/TRBV3-2,-,ASSQELAGPYEQY
TRBV27,-,ASSWTSGSSYNEQF
TRBV10-3,-,AISESSSGGRYEQF